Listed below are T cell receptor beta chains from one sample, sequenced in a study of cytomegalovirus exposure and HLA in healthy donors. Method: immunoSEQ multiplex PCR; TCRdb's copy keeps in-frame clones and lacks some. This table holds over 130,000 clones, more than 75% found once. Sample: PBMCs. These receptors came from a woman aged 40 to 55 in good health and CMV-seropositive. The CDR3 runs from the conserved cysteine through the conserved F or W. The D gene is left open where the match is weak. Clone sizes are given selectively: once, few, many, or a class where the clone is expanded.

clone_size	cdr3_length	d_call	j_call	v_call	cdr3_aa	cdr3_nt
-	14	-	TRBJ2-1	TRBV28	CASSSPSGYNEQFF	TGTGCCAGCAGTTCCCCGTCGGGGTACAATGAGCAGTTCTTC
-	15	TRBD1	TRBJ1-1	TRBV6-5	CASSTWTGSDTEAFF	TGTGCCAGCAGTACTTGGACAGGGAGCGACACTGAAGCTTTCTTT
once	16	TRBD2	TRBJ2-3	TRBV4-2	CASSQEVTGGADTQYF	TGTGCCAGCAGCCAAGAGGTCACGGGAGGGGCAGATACGCAGTATTTT
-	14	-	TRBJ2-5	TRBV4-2	CASSFLGDPETQYF	TGTGCCAGCAGCTTCCTAGGGGATCCTGAGACCCAGTACTTC
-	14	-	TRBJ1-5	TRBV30	CAWSRVTGGQPQHF	TGTGCCTGGAGTAGGGTGACAGGTGGTCAGCCCCAGCATTTT
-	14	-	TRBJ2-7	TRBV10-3	CAISESMLLREQYF	TGTGCCATCAGTGAGTCGATGCTCTTGAGGGAGCAGTACTTC
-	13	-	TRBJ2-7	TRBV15	CATSMQGGYEQYF	TGTGCCACCAGCATGCAGGGGGGTTACGAGCAGTACTTC
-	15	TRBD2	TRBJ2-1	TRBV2	CASTLDGLAGGEQFF	TGTGCCAGCACCCTTGATGGCCTAGCGGGAGGAGAGCAGTTCTTC
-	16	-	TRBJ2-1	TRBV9	CASSDLAASSYNEQFF	TGTGCCAGCAGCGACTTAGCGGCCAGCTCCTACAATGAGCAGTTCTTC
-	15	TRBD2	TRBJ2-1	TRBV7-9	CASSPGSSGYGEQFF	TGTGCCAGCAGCCCAGGCTCTAGCGGGTACGGGGAGCAGTTCTTC
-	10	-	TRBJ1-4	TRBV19	CASSREKLFF	TGTGCCAGTAGCCGGGAAAAACTGTTTTTT
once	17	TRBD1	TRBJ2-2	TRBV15	CATSRRTGTENTGELFF	TGTGCCACCAGCAGACGGACCGGGACAGAGAACACCGGGGAGCTGTTTTTT
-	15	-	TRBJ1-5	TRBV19	CASSTQGGQHQPQHF	TGTGCCAGTAGTACACAGGGAGGGCAGCATCAGCCCCAGCATTTT
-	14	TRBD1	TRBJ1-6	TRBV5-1	CASSLYRGGSPLHF	TGCGCCAGCAGCCTTTACAGGGGAGGCTCACCCCTCCACTTT
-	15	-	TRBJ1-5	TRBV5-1	CASSLTGGSNQPQHF	TGCGCCAGCAGCTTGACGGGTGGCAGCAATCAGCCCCAGCATTTT
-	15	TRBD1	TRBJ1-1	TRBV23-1	CASSHAGTGGTEAFF	TGCGCCAGCAGTCATGCCGGGACAGGGGGAACTGAAGCTTTCTTT
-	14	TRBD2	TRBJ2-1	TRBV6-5	CASRLAGSYNEQFF	TGTGCCAGCAGACTAGCGGGCTCCTACAATGAGCAGTTCTTC
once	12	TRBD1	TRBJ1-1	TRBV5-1	CASGDSNTEAFF	TGCGCCAGCGGGGACAGTAACACTGAAGCTTTCTTT
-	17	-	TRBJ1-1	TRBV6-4	CASSDSIKGSSWTEAFF	TGTGCCAGCAGTGACTCGATCAAGGGGTCCAGCTGGACTGAAGCTTTCTTT
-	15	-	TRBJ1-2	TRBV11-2	CASSYGTLANYGYTF	TGTGCCAGCAGCTATGGGACACTAGCTAACTATGGCTACACCTTC
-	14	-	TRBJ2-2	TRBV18	CASSPAAGTGELFF	TGTGCCAGCTCACCAGCGGCGGGCACCGGGGAGCTGTTTTTT
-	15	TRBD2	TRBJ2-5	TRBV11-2	CASSLGEWGGETQYF	TGTGCCAGCAGCTTAGGGGAGTGGGGGGGAGAGACCCAGTACTTC
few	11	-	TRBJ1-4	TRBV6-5	CASRIQGQLFF	TGTGCCAGCCGGATTCAGGGTCAGCTGTTTTTT
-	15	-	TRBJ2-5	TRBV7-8	CASTPWAGDRETQYF	TGTGCCAGCACCCCATGGGCGGGCGATCGAGAGACCCAGTACTTC
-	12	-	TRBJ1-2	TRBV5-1	CASSAITKGYTF	TGCGCCAGCAGCGCCATTACTAAGGGCTACACCTTC
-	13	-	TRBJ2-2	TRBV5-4	CASSSGQTGELFF	TGTGCCAGCAGCTCAGGACAAACCGGGGAGCTGTTTTTT
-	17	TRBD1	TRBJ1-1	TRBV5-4	CASSFGRQGAGGTEAFF	TGTGCCAGCAGCTTTGGCCGACAGGGGGCAGGAGGAACTGAAGCTTTCTTT